One sample yielded the 10 T cell receptor beta chains listed below, sequenced in a study of metastatic and nonmetastatic thyroid tumors. MiXCR re-clonotyped the PCR reads for TCRdb. Here the sample spans about 22,000 clones, around 21% being singletons. No patient received treatment before thyroid surgery. The sample comprised blood. These receptors originate from a male donor with papillary thyroid cancer or a benign thyroid nodule (not recorded which). Some clones in this sample may be carry-over from other donors' samples.

There are many counts of this clone. The chain is built from TRBV11-2 and TRBJ2-3; no clear D. Germline CDR1 SGHAT, CDR2 FQNNGV. This CDR3 region has 13 residues. V lost 2 bases and J lost 12, with 15 bases in between. In DNA form, the CDR3 reads TGTGCCAGCAGCTTAAGTGCCAGCAATTACCAGTATTTT. Translating it yields CASSLSASNYQYF.

Within the sample, this clone is medium-sized. The V gene is TRBV6-2 or TRBV6-3, the J gene TRBJ2-3, with D possibly being TRBD1 or TRBD2 (5 bases each). CDR3 size: 15 residues. Germline V lookup: CDR1 MNHEY, CDR2 SVGEGT. V shed 6 bases and J shed 3 bases, with 16 bases lying between them. The CDR3 here is CASSPRDLNTDTQYF. In nucleotides, the CDR3 is TGTGCCAGCAGCCCCCGGGACCTTAATACAGATACGCAGTATTTT.

The gene calls are TRBV11-2 and TRBJ2-2, with D hard to call. This CDR3 is built from 15 residues. Germline-derived CDR1 and CDR2 are SGHAT and FQNNGV. V dropped 0 bases and J dropped 1 base, with 6 bases sitting between them. CDR3 DNA sequence: TGTGCCAGCAGCTTAGAGTCCGGGAACACCGGGGAGCTGTTTTTT. Its protein product is CASSLESGNTGELFF.

This clone is medium-sized within its sample. V is TRBV28 and J is TRBJ2-3, with 7 positions matching TRBD2. V was clipped by 1 base and J by 4 bases; unmatched bases: 8. The CDR3 extends over 16 amino acids. Germline V gene data show CDR1 as MDHEN and CDR2 as SYDVKM. CDR3 coding DNA: TGTGCCAGCAGTTTATTGTCGGCGGGAGTAGCAGATACGCAGTATTTT. It translates to CASSLLSAGVADTQYF.

Ten or more counts support this clone. The J gene is TRBJ2-1, the V gene TRBV20-1; 10 bases match TRBD2. Germline V lookup: CDR1 DFQATT, CDR2 SNEGSKA (reference sequence). The CDR3 totals 14 residues. The ends lost 6 bases at V and 7 bases at J; junction bases unmatched: 9. As DNA, the CDR3 is TGCAGTGCCCAAACTAGCGGGATGGGGAATGAGCAGTTCTTC. Protein sequence: CSAQTSGMGNEQFF.

This clone has ten or more counts. The chain joins TRBV7-9 to TRBJ2-1; D gene unclear. Germline assignment: CDR1 SEHNR and CDR2 FQNEAQ (reference sequence). The CDR3 extends over 12 amino acids. V was trimmed by 3 bases and J by 6 bases, leaving 6 bases between them. The CDR3 sequence is CASSFSANEQFF. The CDR3 DNA follows: TGTGCCAGCAGCTTTAGTGCCAATGAGCAGTTCTTC.

This clone was seen many times. This chain links TRBV5-1 with TRBJ1-5; unclear D gene. The V gene's germline CDR1 is SGHRS and CDR2 YFSETQ. The CDR3 totals 14 residues. The V and J ends lost 0 bases and 3 bases respectively, with 7 bases between them. The CDR3 sequence is CASSLGWDNQPQHF. CDR3 in DNA: TGCGCCAGCAGCTTGGGATGGGACAATCAGCCCCAGCATTTT.

This clone showed up many times. The chain couples TRBV6-1 to TRBJ2-1; the D gene is possibly TRBD2 (6 bases). Germline V CDR1 and CDR2: MNHNS, SASEGT. The CDR3 runs 14 residues. V lost 6 bases, J lost 5 bases, and 14 bases lay in between. In DNA, the CDR3 is TGTGCCAGCAGGGGACTGGGAGAAGACAATGAGCAGTTCTTC. Translation: CASRGLGEDNEQFF.

This clone was counted many times. This rearrangement joins TRBV28 to TRBJ2-1; weak D call: TRBD2 (6 bases). V was clipped by 4 bases and J by 0 bases, with 13 bases between them. The CDR3 runs 16 residues. Germline V gene lookup returns CDR1 MDHEN and CDR2 SYDVKM. CDR3 sequence: CASSYLAAGSYNEQFF. The CDR3 DNA sequence: TGTGCCAGCAGTTATTTAGCGGCGGGCTCCTACAATGAGCAGTTCTTC.

V is TRBV11-1 and J is TRBJ2-1; D not certain. Deletions cut 1 base from V and 4 bases from J, with 8 bases between. Germline CDR1 and CDR2: SGHAT and FQDESV (reference sequence). The CDR3 has 14 residues. The DNA of the CDR3 is TGTGCCAGCAGCTTAGGGACGCAGTACAATGAGCAGTTCTTC. Its translation: CASSLGTQYNEQFF.